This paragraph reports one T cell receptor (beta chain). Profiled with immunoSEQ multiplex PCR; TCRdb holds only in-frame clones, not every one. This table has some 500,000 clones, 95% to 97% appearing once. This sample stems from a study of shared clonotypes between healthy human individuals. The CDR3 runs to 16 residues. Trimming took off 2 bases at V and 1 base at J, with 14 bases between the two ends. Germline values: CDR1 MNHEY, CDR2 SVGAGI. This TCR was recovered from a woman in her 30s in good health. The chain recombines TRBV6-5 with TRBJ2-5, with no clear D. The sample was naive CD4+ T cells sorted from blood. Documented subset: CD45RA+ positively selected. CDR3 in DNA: TGTGCCAGCAGTTACGCTCTGAGTCTAGGCCAAGAGACCCAGTACTTC. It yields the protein CASSYALSLGQETQYF.